The next 25 T cell receptor beta chains were all read from a single sample in a study of shared clonotypes between healthy human individuals. Naive CD8 cells were CD45RO-negative, positively selected for CCR7, excluding terminally differentiated effector memory CD45RA+ cells. Method: immunoSEQ multiplex PCR; TCRdb's copy keeps in-frame clones and lacks some. The sample holds about 2.2 million clones, around 95% seen once. The source material was naive CD8+ T cells from PBMCs. These receptors were obtained from a man between 18 and 35 years old in good health. Some clones in this sample may be carry-over from other donors' samples.

The chain uses TRBV27 and TRBJ2-1; D might be TRBD1 (6 bases). CDR3 length equals 13 residues. Germline lookup yields CDR1 MNHEY and CDR2 SMNVEV (reference sequence). Trimming shortened V by 5 bases and J by 4 bases, and 9 bases separated the two germline ends. CDR3 DNA: TGTGCCAGCAGTGACGGACAGTACAATGAGCAGTTCTTC. Residues: CASSDGQYNEQFF.

This chain uses TRBV14 with TRBJ2-7, with no clear D. V dropped 0 bases and J dropped 2 bases, with 5 bases sitting between them. There are 13 residues in the CDR3. The V gene's germline CDR1 is SGHDN and CDR2 FVKESK. CDR3 sequence: CASSQDRPYEQYF. CDR3 DNA: TGTGCCAGCAGCCAAGACCGGCCCTACGAGCAGTACTTC.

The chain has TRBV6-5 and TRBJ2-5; D gene unclear. The V gene's germline CDR1 is MNHEY and CDR2 SVGAGI. The CDR3 is 16 residues long. Trimming stripped 0 bases from V and 0 bases from J, with 11 bases between. The CDR3 nucleotides read TGTGCCAGCAGTTACTCTAGCCAGGTCTACCAAGAGACCCAGTACTTC. It is translated as CASSYSSQVYQETQYF.

V usage is TRBV4-1 and J usage is TRBJ1-1; 8 bases agree with TRBD1. Germline assignment: CDR1 MGHRA and CDR2 YSYEKL. Trimming cost V 4 bases and J 1 base; bases outside gene matches: 2. The CDR3 covers 14 residues. The CDR3 nucleotides are TGCGCCAGCAGCCCGGGACAGGCGAACACTGAAGCTTTCTTT. As protein: CASSPGQANTEAFF.

As regards this clone: Additional DNA sequences in this sample encode the identical CDR3. The chain links TRBV5-1 to TRBJ2-7; D uncertain. Germline loops: CDR1 SGHRS, CDR2 YFSETQ. This CDR3 is built from 12 residues. Trimming shortened V by 4 bases and J by 3 bases, and 8 bases separated the two germline ends. Here the CDR3 reads CASSASDYEQYF. The CDR3 DNA sequence: TGCGCCAGCAGCGCGAGCGACTACGAGCAGTACTTC.

The CDR3 nucleotides read TGCGCCAGCAGTCATAGCGGGGTCTCTGGGGCCAACGTCCTGACTTTC. Translated: CASSHSGVSGANVLTF. The gene calls are TRBV23-1 and TRBJ2-6, with TRBD2 identical over 8 bases. TRBV23-1 counts as an open reading frame of uncertain function. The CDR3 sequence is 16 residues long. V dropped 3 bases and J dropped 0; count of bases not matched to a gene: 1.

This clone has more than one count but fewer than ten. The chain recombines TRBV2 with TRBJ1-1, with D unclear. This CDR3 has 13 amino acids. Germline V CDR1 and CDR2: SNHLY, FYNNEI. The V end was cut by 8 bases, the J end by 8 bases, with 18 bases between. The CDR3 DNA reads TGTGCCAGCGGACCACCGGAGGGAGCCGAAGCTTTCTTT. Protein: CASGPPEGAEAFF.

A single count supports this clone. This chain links TRBV5-6 with TRBJ2-4; D not resolved. V was pared by 4 bases and J by 6 bases, with 5 bases between. The CDR3 runs 11 residues. Germline CDR1 reads SGHDT; CDR2 reads YYEEEE. The chain's CDR3 is CASSVGNIQYF. In DNA, the CDR3 is TGTGCCAGCAGCGTCGGAAACATTCAGTACTTC.

The gene calls are TRBV7-3 and TRBJ2-3; TRBD1 might be the D (5 bases). The V gene lost 2 bases and the J gene lost 3 bases, with 12 bases spanning the gap. The CDR3 totals 15 residues. Germline V gives CDR1 SGHTA, CDR2 FQGTGA. The CDR3 sequence is CASSLPYPGTDTQYF. The CDR3 nucleotides read TGTGCCAGCAGCTTACCGTATCCAGGGACAGATACGCAGTATTTT. Filled out from reference TRBV7-3 and TRBJ2-3, the complete variable domain reads GAGVSQTPSNKVTEKGKYVELRCDPISGHTALYWYRQSLGQGPEFLIYFQGTGAADDSGLPNDRFFAVRPEGSVSTLKIQRTERGDSAVYLCASSLPYPGTDTQYFGPGTRLTVL.

This clone has only one observation. This chain links TRBV4-3 with TRBJ2-7, with a tentative D call TRBD1 (5 bases). Germline CDR1 reads LGHNA; CDR2 reads YSLEER. V lost 0 bases and J 2 bases, leaving 8 bases between the germline ends. CDR3 length equals 14 residues. The CDR3 sequence: CASSQEQEAYEQYF. DNA for the CDR3: TGCGCCAGCAGCCAAGAACAGGAAGCCTACGAGCAGTACTTC.

The genes are TRBV4-1 and TRBJ2-1; D is perhaps TRBD2 (5 bases). Germline lookup yields CDR1 MGHRA and CDR2 YSYEKL. V shed 0 bases and J shed 7 bases, with 16 bases lying between them. The CDR3 is 16 residues long. DNA for the CDR3: TGCGCCAGCAGCCAAGATGATCCTAGCAGGTCGAATGAGCAGTTCTTC. Translating it yields CASSQDDPSRSNEQFF.

The chain has TRBV4-1 and TRBJ2-3; D is uncertain. This CDR3 region has 17 residues. Germline V gene sequence: CDR1 MGHRA, CDR2 YSYEKL. The V gene lost 3 bases and the J gene lost 5 bases, with 21 bases spanning the gap. As DNA, the CDR3 is TGCGCCAGCAGCCAGTCCCCAAACTCACCCCTGGAAGATACGCAGTATTTT. Its translation is CASSQSPNSPLEDTQYF.

The chain couples TRBV4-1 to TRBJ1-3, with 12 bases fitting TRBD1. CDR3 length: 17 residues. The V and J ends lost 3 bases and 4 bases, in that order; junction bases with no gene match: 7. Germline V gives CDR1 MGHRA, CDR2 YSYEKL. The CDR3 bases are TGCGCCAGCAGCCACCCGGGACAGGGGGCCGGAGGAAACACCATATATTTT. It translates to CASSHPGQGAGGNTIYF.

V gene TRBV27 combines with J gene TRBJ1-2, with D possibly being TRBD1 (6 bases). CDR3 size: 14 residues. Germline assignment: CDR1 MNHEY and CDR2 SMNVEV (reference sequence). Trimming took off 3 bases at V and 4 bases at J, with 12 bases between the two ends. In nucleotides, the CDR3 is TGTGCCAGCAGTTTTGTTGAAGGGGGCTATGGCTACACCTTC. Its protein product is CASSFVEGGYGYTF.

The J gene is TRBJ1-2, the V gene TRBV11-3; 8 positions agree with TRBD1. This CDR3 contains 17 residues. V lost 6 bases, J lost 1 base, and 13 bases stayed unmatched. Germline V gives CDR1 SGHNT, CDR2 YENEEA. The CDR3 loop is CASSHPPPGTGNYGYTF. Written as DNA, the CDR3 is TGTGCCAGCAGTCACCCCCCTCCGGGGACAGGTAACTATGGCTACACCTTC.

This sequence joins TRBV7-3 and TRBJ2-3, with D possibly TRBD1 on 6 matching bases. This CDR3 spans 15 amino acids. From germline, CDR1 is SGHTA and CDR2 FQGTGA. V was pared by 5 bases and J by 0 bases, with 12 bases between. In nucleotides, the CDR3 is TGTGCCAGCAGCGCCGGGACACATAGCACAGATACGCAGTATTTT. Its translation is CASSAGTHSTDTQYF.

The genes are TRBV6-1 and TRBJ2-3; 7 positions agree with TRBD1. Germline V CDR1 and CDR2: MNHNS, SASEGT. The CDR3 contains 14 residues. V lost 1 base and J lost 5; bases outside the gene matches: 3. For the CDR3, the DNA is TGTGCCAGCAGTGAAGGACAGGGCCGAGATACGCAGTATTTT. Its protein product is CASSEGQGRDTQYF.

For this clone: A read error may produce the germline difference seen at one junction end. This chain connects TRBV7-9 to TRBJ1-2, with D possibly TRBD1 on 5 matching bases. From germline, CDR1 is SEHNR and CDR2 FQNEAQ (reference sequence). CDR3 length: 14 amino acids. The CDR3 region is CASSLPLTGSPSRF. The DNA for the CDR3 is TGTGCCAGCAGCTTACCCCTAACAGGATCCCCCTCGAGATTC.

V and J are TRBV18 and TRBJ2-7; 14 bases are a match to TRBD2. Trimming at V came to 0 bases and at J to 5 bases, leaving 6 bases not matched to a gene. From germline, CDR1 is KGHSH and CDR2 LQKENI. This CDR3 comprises 17 residues. The CDR3 loop is CASSPPGLAGVFHEQYF. DNA for the CDR3: TGTGCCAGCTCACCACCGGGACTAGCGGGAGTTTTCCACGAGCAGTACTTC.

This chain joins TRBV30 and TRBJ2-2; D is ambiguous. Germline CDR1 is GTSNPN and CDR2 is SVGIG (reference sequence). There are 11 residues in the CDR3. Trimming removed 6 bases from V and 10 bases from J, with 12 bases in between. CDR3 nucleotides: TGTGCCTGCCGTTTAGTTCTGGAGCTGTTTTTT. Protein sequence: CACRLVLELFF.

The rearrangement joins TRBV6-1 to TRBJ1-1; D is uncertain. Trimming stripped 11 bases from V and 0 bases from J, with 7 bases between. This CDR3 is built from 11 residues. Germline V gene data show CDR1 as MNHNS and CDR2 as SASEGT. CDR3 protein: CAARLNTEAFF. The CDR3 coding sequence is TGTGCCGCCCGCCTGAACACTGAAGCTTTCTTT.

CDR3 sequence: CASSFGGNNEQFF. CDR3 in DNA: TGTGCCAGCAGCTTTGGAGGCAACAATGAGCAGTTCTTC. The V call is TRBV7-6, the J call TRBJ2-1; D is perhaps TRBD2 (5 bases). Trimming removed 3 bases from V and 5 bases from J, with 8 bases in between. Germline V gene lookup returns CDR1 SGHVS and CDR2 FNYEAQ. This CDR3 spans 13 amino acids.

The rearrangement links TRBV11-2 to TRBJ2-1, with TRBD2 matching 7 bases. The CDR3 length is 14 residues. J lost 7 bases, V lost 1 base, and 4 bases had no gene match. Germline V gene lookup returns CDR1 SGHAT and CDR2 FQNNGV. CDR3 region: CASSLGGGRNEQFF. The DNA of the CDR3 is TGTGCCAGCAGCTTAGGGGGAGGGAGGAATGAGCAGTTCTTC.

Of note for this clone: The sample holds other DNA sequences that translate to the same CDR3. The chain employs TRBV9 and TRBJ1-4, with D uncertain. CDR1 SGDLS and CDR2 YYNGEE come from the germline V gene. The V end was cut by 3 bases, the J end by 3 bases, with 9 bases between. The length of the CDR3 is 14 residues. CDR3: CASSAPGANEKLFF. The CDR3 region has the DNA TGTGCCAGCAGCGCCCCGGGAGCTAATGAAAAACTGTTTTTT.

The gene calls are TRBV15 and TRBJ2-7; TRBD1 is a possible D gene (5 bases). The CDR3 spans 15 residues. V was cut by 1 base and J by 5 bases, with 15 bases left in between. Germline V gene sequence: CDR1 LNHNV, CDR2 YYDKDF (reference sequence). The CDR3: CATSRVGRAMNEQYF. As DNA, the CDR3 is TGTGCCACCAGCAGAGTGGGCAGGGCGATGAACGAGCAGTACTTC. The whole variable domain, remainder taken from reference TRBV15 and TRBJ2-7, is DAMVIQNPRYQVTQFGKPVTLSCSQTLNHNVMYWYQQKSSQAPKLLFHYYDKDFNNEADTPDNFQSRRPNTSFCFLDIRSPGLGDTAMYLCATSRVGRAMNEQYFGPGTRLTVT.